This T cell receptor beta chain was captured by sequencing in a study of blood T cell repertoires in COVID-19. For the study at large: The samples span acute and convalescent COVID-19 from the United States, Italy and Spain. PBMCs, B-cell-depleted T cells, or T cells provided the cDNA or gDNA that made up the material.

Original analysis: How many nucleated cells were present was estimated from reference gene primer amplification. Assay: immunoSEQ multiplex PCR; the TCRdb copy retains only in-frame clones and omits some. V and J calls and clone size come straight from that table; D and trimming were deduced from the DNA. The repertoire has 40,000 to 45,000 clones, roughly 90% of them found once; the top ten carry more than 5.5%. The V gene end was trimmed by 4 bases and the J gene end by 3 bases; junction bases not matched to a gene: 4. CDR3 length: 14 residues. CDR1 is SEHNR and CDR2 is FQNEAQ in the germline V gene (reference sequence).

This receptor was taken from a human donor in a cohort sampled during active COVID-19. The sequencing input was peripheral blood. The genes are TRBV7-9 and TRBJ2-7, with 9 nucleotides matching TRBD1. CDR3 protein: CASSSGQGRYEQYF. CDR3 DNA sequence: TGTGCCAGCAGCTCCGGACAGGGGCGCTACGAGCAGTACTTC.